A selection of T cell receptor beta chains follows, all from one sample in a study of blood T cell repertoires in COVID-19. Profiling relied on immunoSEQ multiplex PCR, and the TCRdb table lists in-frame clones only, not all of them. In the table there are roughly 230,000 clones, more than 65% of which are singletons. The sample comprised peripheral blood. These TCRs come from a man in his fifties with active or convalescent COVID-19. Each CDR3 is given with its conserved first and last residue. D genes are given only for firm matches. Size tells how often a clone was seen (once, few, many) or the class of an expanded clone, and some rows leave it out.

TRBV7-8	few	TRBJ1-5	TRBD1	CASSLVSGGLQPQHF	TGTGCCAGCAGCTTAGTTTCAGGGGGACTTCAGCCCCAGCATTTT
TRBV18	-	TRBJ1-2	TRBD1	CASSPRTGSGYGYTF	TGTGCCAGCTCACCACGGACAGGGTCGGGCTATGGCTACACCTTC
TRBV9	-	TRBJ1-6	-	CASSVGGRDSPLHF	TGTGCCAGCAGCGTAGGAGGGAGGGATTCACCCCTCCACTTT
TRBV5-4	-	TRBJ1-1	-	CASSEQGWGTEAFF	TGTGCCAGCAGCGAACAGGGCTGGGGCACTGAAGCTTTCTTT
TRBV30	-	TRBJ1-3	TRBD1	CAWNPRGLVGNTIYF	TGTGCCTGGAATCCCAGGGGGCTAGTTGGAAACACCATATATTTT
TRBV12-3/TRBV12-4	-	TRBJ1-5	-	CASSFKTVGQHF	TGTGCCAGCAGTTTCAAAACAGTAGGTCAGCATTTT
TRBV27	-	TRBJ1-4	-	CASSLSLGGNEKLFF	TGTGCCAGCAGTTTATCTTTGGGGGGGAATGAAAAACTGTTTTTT
TRBV6-2/TRBV6-3	-	TRBJ2-5	-	CASSYTHRSVPETQYF	TGTGCCAGCAGTTACACCCACCGTAGCGTCCCGGAGACCCAGTACTTC
TRBV28	-	TRBJ2-7	TRBD1	CASSLPGQGAYYEQYF	TGTGCCAGCAGTTTACCGGGACAGGGGGCGTACTACGAGCAGTACTTC
TRBV2	-	TRBJ2-5	-	CASRPTGSGETQYF	TGTGCCAGCAGGCCCACAGGGAGCGGAGAGACCCAGTACTTC
TRBV27	once	TRBJ1-1	-	CATGEPPLNTEAFF	TGTGCCACTGGAGAGCCCCCATTGAACACTGAAGCTTTCTTT
TRBV28	-	TRBJ1-5	-	CASSADMFYDSNQPQHF	TGTGCCAGCAGTGCCGACATGTTCTACGATAGCAATCAGCCCCAGCATTTT
TRBV6-5	once	TRBJ2-7	TRBD2	CASRWAGGSYEQYF	TGTGCCAGCAGGTGGGCGGGGGGCTCCTACGAGCAGTACTTC
TRBV28	-	TRBJ1-2	-	CASSFSRDYGYTF	TGTGCCAGCAGTTTCTCCAGGGACTATGGCTACACCTTC
TRBV11-2	-	TRBJ2-1	TRBD2	CASSSGTSGGKEFF	TGTGCCAGCAGCTCAGGGACTAGCGGGGGGAAAGAGTTCTTC
TRBV19	-	TRBJ2-1	-	CASSRQAAGPYNEQFF	TGTGCCAGTAGTCGCCAGGCGGCGGGACCCTACAATGAGCAGTTCTTC
TRBV5-5	-	TRBJ2-7	-	CASSSRGSGYEQYF	TGTGCCAGCAGCTCTAGGGGTAGCGGTTACGAGCAGTACTTC
TRBV29-1	-	TRBJ2-7	-	CSVGDNEQYF	TGCAGCGTCGGGGACAACGAGCAGTACTTC
TRBV5-6	-	TRBJ2-3	-	CASSLDGGVSTDTQYF	TGTGCCAGCAGCTTGGACGGCGGGGTGAGCACAGATACGCAGTATTTT
TRBV27	-	TRBJ1-2	-	CASSLGRRPGDYGYTF	TGTGCCAGCAGTTTAGGGCGCAGGCCAGGGGACTATGGCTACACCTTC
TRBV27	-	TRBJ1-4	-	CASRDQGMQKLFF	TGTGCCAGCAGGGATCAGGGTATGCAAAAACTGTTTTTT
TRBV19	few	TRBJ1-6	TRBD1	CASSTRTGNVSPLHF	TGTGCCAGTAGTACCCGGACAGGGAACGTTTCACCCCTCCACTTT
TRBV11-3	once	TRBJ2-3	-	CASSLLGRTDTQYF	TGTGCCAGCAGCTTACTCGGTCGCACAGATACGCAGTATTTT
TRBV19	-	TRBJ2-5	-	CASSTSAGLAGKTQYF	-